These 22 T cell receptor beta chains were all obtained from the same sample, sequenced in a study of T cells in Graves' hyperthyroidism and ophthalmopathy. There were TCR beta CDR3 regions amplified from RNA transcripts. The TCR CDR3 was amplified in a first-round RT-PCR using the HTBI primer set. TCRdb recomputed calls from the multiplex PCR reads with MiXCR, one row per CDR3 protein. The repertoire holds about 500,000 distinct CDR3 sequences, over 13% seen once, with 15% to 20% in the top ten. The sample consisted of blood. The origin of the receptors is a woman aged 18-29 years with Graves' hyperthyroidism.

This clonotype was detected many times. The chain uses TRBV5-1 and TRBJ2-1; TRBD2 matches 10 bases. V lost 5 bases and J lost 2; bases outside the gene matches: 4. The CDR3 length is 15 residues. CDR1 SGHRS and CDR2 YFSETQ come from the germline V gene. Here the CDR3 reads CASRTGTSAYNEQFF. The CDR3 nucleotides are TGCGCCAGCAGGACCGGGACTAGCGCCTACAATGAGCAGTTCTTC.

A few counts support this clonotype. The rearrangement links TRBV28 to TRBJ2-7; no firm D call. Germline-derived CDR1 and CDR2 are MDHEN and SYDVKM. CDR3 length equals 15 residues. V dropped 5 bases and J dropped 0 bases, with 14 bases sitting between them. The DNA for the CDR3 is TGTGCCAGCAGTCCGCATACCCTAAGCTCCTACGAGCAGTACGTC. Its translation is CASSPHTLSSYEQYV.

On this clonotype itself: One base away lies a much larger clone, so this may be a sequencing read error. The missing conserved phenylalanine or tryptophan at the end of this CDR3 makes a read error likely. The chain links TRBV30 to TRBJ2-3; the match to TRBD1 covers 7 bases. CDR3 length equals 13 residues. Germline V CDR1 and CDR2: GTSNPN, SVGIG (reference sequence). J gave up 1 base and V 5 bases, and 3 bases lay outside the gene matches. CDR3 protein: CAWSTGGTDTQYL. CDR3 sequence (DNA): TGTGCCTGGTCTACAGGGGGCACAGATACGCAGTATCTT.

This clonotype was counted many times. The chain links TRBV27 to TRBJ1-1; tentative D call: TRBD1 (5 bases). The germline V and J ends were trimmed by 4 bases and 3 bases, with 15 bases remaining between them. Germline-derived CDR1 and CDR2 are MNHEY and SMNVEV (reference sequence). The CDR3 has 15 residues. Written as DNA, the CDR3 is TGTGCCAGCAGTTCCCCCAGTCGGGGGGACACTGAAGCTTTCTTT. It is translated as CASSSPSRGDTEAFF.

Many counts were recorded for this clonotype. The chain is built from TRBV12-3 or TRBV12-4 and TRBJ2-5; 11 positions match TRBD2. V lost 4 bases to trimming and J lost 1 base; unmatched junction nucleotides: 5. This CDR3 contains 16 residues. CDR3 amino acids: CASSYSGRGSQETQYF. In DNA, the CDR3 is TGTGCCAGCAGTTATAGCGGGAGGGGTTCCCAAGAGACCCAGTACTTC.

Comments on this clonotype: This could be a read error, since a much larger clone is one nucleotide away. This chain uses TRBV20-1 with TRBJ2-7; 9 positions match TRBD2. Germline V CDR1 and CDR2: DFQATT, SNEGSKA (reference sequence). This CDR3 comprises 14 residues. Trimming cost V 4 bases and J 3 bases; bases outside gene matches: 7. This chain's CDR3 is CSAKRGALVYEQYF. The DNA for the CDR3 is TGCAGTGCTAAGCGGGGGGCGCTGGTCTACGAGCAGTACTTC.

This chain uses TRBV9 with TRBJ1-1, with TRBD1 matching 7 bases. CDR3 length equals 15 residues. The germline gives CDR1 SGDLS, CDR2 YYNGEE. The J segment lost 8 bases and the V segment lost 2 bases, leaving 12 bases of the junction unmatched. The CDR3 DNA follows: TGTGCCAGCAGCGTTACGCCGTTGTTGGACAGGGAAGCTTTCTTT. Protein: CASSVTPLLDREAFF.

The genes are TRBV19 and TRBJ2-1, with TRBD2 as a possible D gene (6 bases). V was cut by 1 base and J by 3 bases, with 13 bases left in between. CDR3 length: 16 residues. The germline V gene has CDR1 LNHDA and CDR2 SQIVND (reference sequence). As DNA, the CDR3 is TGTGCCAGTAGTATAGTCGGAGGGACGTTCTACAATGAGCAGTTCTTC. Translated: CASSIVGGTFYNEQFF.

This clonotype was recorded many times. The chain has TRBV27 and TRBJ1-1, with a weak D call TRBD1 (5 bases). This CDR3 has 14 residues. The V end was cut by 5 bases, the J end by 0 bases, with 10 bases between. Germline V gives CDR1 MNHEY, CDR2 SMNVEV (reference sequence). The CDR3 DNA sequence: TGTGCCAGCAGTCCTCGACAGATGAACACTGAAGCTTTCTTT. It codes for CASSPRQMNTEAFF.

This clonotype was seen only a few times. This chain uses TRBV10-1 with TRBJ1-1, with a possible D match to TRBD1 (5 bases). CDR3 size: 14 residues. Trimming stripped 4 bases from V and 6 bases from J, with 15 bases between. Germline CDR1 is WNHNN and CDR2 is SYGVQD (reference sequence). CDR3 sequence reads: CASSGAGASPEAFF. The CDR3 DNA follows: TGCGCCAGCAGTGGCGCCGGGGCGAGCCCTGAAGCTTTCTTT.

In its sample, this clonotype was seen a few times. CDR3 in amino acids: CASSSEFGNTIYF. CDR3 DNA: TGTGCCAGCAGCTCCGAATTTGGAAACACCATATATTTT. The rearrangement links TRBV11-3 to TRBJ1-3; D not certain. The germline V gene encodes CDR1 SGHNT and CDR2 YENEEA. The germline V and J ends were trimmed by 4 bases and 3 bases, with 7 bases remaining between them. The CDR3 is made up of 13 amino acids.

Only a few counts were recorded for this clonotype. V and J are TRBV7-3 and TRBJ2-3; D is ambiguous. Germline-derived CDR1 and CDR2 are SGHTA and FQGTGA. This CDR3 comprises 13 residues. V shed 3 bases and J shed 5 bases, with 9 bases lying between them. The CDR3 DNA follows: TGTGCCAGCAGCTTTTCACAACGAGATACGCAGTATTTT. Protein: CASSFSQRDTQYF.

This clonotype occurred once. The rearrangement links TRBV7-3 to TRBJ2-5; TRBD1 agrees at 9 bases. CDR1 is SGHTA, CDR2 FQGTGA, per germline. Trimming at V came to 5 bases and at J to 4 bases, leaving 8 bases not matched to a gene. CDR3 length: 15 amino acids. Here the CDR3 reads CASSNRDRDTETQYF. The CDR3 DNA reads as TGTGCCAGCAGCAACCGGGACAGGGACACAGAGACCCAGTACTTC.

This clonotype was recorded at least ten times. DNA for the CDR3: TGTGCCAGCTCCCCCGCCAGGGACACCGACTATGGCTACACCTTC. Translating it yields CASSPARDTDYGYTF. V and J are TRBV18 and TRBJ1-2, with D perhaps matching TRBD1 (6 bases). Looked up from germline, CDR1 is KGHSH and CDR2 is LQKENI. CDR3 length: 15 amino acids. V was pared by 6 bases and J by 3 bases, with 17 bases between.

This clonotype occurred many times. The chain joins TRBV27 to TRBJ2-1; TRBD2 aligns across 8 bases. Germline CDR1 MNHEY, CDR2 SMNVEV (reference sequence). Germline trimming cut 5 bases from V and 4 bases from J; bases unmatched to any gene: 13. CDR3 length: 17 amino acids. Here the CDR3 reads CASSIRLAPNFYNEQFF. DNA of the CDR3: TGTGCCAGCAGTATTCGACTAGCGCCAAACTTTTACAATGAGCAGTTCTTC.

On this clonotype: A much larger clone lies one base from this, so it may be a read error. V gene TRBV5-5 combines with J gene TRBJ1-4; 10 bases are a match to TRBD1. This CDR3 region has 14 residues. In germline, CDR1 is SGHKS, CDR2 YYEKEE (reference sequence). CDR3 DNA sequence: TGTGTCAGCGGAACCGGGACAGGGGTTGAAAAACTGTTTTTT. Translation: CVSGTGTGVEKLFF. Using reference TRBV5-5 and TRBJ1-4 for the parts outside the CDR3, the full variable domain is DAGVTQSPTHLIKTRGQQVTLRCSPISGHKSVSWYQQVLGQGPQFIFQYYEKEERGRGNFPDRFSARQFPNYSSELNVNALLLGDSALYLCVSGTGTGVEKLFFGSGTQLSVL.

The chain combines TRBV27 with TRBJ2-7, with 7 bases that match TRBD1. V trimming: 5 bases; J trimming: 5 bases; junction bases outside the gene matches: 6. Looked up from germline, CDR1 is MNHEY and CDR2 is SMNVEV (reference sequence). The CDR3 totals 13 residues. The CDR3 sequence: CASSPGQTDEQYF. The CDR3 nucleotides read TGTGCCAGCAGTCCGGGACAGACCGACGAGCAGTACTTC.

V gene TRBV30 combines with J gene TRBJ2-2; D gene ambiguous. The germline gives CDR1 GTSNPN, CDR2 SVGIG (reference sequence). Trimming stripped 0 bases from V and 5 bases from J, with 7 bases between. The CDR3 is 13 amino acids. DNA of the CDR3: TGTGCCTGGAGTGTTTCAACGACCGGGGAGCTGTTTTTT. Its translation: CAWSVSTTGELFF.

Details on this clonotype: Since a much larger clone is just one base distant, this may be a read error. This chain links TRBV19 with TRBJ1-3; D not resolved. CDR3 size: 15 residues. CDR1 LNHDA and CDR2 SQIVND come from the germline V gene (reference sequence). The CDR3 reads CASSIRRDSGNTVYF. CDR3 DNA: TGTGCCAGTAGTATAAGGCGAGACTCTGGAAACACCGTATATTTT.

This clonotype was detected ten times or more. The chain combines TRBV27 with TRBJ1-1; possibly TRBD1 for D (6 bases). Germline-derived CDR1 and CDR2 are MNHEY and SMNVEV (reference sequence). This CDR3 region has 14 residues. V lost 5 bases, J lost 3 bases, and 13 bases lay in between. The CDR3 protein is CASSAVQGYTEAFF. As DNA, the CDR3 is TGTGCCAGCAGTGCAGTACAGGGATACACTGAAGCTTTCTTT.

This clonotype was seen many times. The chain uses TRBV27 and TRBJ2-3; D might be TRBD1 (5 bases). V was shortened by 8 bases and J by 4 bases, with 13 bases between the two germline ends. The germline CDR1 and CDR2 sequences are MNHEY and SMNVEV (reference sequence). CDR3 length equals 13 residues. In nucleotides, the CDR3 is TGTGCCAGCGGGTCTGAGACAGCAGATACGCAGTATTTT. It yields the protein CASGSETADTQYF.

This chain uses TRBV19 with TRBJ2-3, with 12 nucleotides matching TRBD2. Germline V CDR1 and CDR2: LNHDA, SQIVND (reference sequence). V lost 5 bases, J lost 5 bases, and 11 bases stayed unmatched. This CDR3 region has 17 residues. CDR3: CASSSRLAGVFVDTQYF. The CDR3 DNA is TGTGCCAGTAGTTCCAGACTAGCGGGAGTCTTCGTAGATACGCAGTATTTT.